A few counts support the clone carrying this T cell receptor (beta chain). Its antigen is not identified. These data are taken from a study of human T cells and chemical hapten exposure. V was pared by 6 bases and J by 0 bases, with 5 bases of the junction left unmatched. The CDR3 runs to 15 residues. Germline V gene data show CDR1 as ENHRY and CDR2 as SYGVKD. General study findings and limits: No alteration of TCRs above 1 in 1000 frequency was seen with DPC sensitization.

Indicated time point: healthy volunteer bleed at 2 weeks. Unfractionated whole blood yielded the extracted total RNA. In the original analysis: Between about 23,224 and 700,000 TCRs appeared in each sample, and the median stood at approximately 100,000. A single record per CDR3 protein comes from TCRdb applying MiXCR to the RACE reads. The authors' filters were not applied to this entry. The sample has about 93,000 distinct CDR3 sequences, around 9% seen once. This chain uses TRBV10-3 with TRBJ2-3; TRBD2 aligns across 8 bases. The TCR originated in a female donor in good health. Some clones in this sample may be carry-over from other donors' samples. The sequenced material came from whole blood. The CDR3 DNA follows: TGTGCCATCAGACAACTAGCGGAAAGCACAGATACGCAGTATTTT. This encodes CAIRQLAESTDTQYF.